Included here is one T cell receptor beta chain sequence, with context. The data were taken from a study of blood T cell repertoires in COVID-19. Study-level background: Whether acute or convalescent, the COVID-19 samples came from the United States, Italy and Spain. PBMCs, B-cell-depleted T cells, or T cells were the source of the cDNA or gDNA that made up the material.

Trimming removed 4 bases from V and 7 bases from J, with 15 bases in between. Germline lookup yields CDR1 SGHRS and CDR2 YFSETQ. This CDR3 has 15 residues. Authors' data handling: Cell counts per sample came from amplifying reference gene primers. The repertoire was sequenced with immunoSEQ multiplex PCR; TCRdb's copy has only in-frame clones and lacks some. V and J calls and clone size come straight from that table; D and trimming were deduced from the DNA. The sample records roughly 230,000 clones, 75% to 85% being singletons. The TCR was taken from a man aged 50-59 years with COVID-19, enrolled during active disease. This chain links TRBV5-1 with TRBJ1-6; D is unresolved. The sample taken for sequencing was peripheral blood. CDR3 in amino acids: CASSRDLGGNSPLHF. The CDR3, as DNA: TGCGCCAGCAGCCGTGACCTAGGAGGGAATTCACCCCTCCACTTT.